The 14 T cell receptor beta chains below were found in one sample sequenced in a study of T cell changes during pregnancy in multiple sclerosis. Repertoires were generated with immunoSEQ multiplex PCR, while TCRdb's copy carries only in-frame clones and drops some. This sample has approximately 85,000 clones, with 94% found just once. The sequencing used peripheral blood, collected in the third trimester of pregnancy. The receptor set was obtained from a female donor with multiple sclerosis, enrolled in a pregnancy study.

The chain has TRBV6-5 and TRBJ1-6, with 7 bases that match TRBD1. Germline V CDR1 and CDR2: MNHEY, SVGAGI. The V segment lost 6 bases and the J segment 5 bases; nucleotides outside the gene matches: 4. The CDR3 has 14 amino acids. CDR3 amino acids: CASRNRGDNSPLHF. The DNA of the CDR3 is TGTGCCAGCAGGAACAGGGGAGATAATTCACCCCTCCACTTT.

DNA for the CDR3: TGTGCCAGCAGTGTGAGATTCTATGGCTACACCTTC. Amino acid sequence: CASSVRFYGYTF. The rearrangement uses TRBV2 and TRBJ1-2; D is undetermined. This CDR3 spans 12 amino acids. The germline V gene encodes CDR1 SNHLY and CDR2 FYNNEI. V dropped 4 bases and J dropped 4 bases, with 7 bases sitting between them.

This chain joins TRBV7-9 and TRBJ2-1; weak D call: TRBD1 (6 bases). Germline V gives CDR1 SEHNR, CDR2 FQNEAQ (reference sequence). Trimming pared 4 bases from V and 4 bases from J, leaving 14 bases between. The CDR3 length is 15 residues. The CDR3 bases are TGTGCCAGCAGCTCCACCGGGACAACTTACAATGAGCAGTTCTTC. Protein: CASSSTGTTYNEQFF.

The chain combines TRBV30 with TRBJ1-2; D might be TRBD1 (6 bases). Per germline, CDR1 GTSNPN and CDR2 SVGIG (reference sequence). The CDR3 contains 13 residues. The germline V and J ends were trimmed by 3 bases and 5 bases, with 13 bases remaining between them. Here the CDR3 reads CAWRRGRGYGYTF. In nucleotides, the CDR3 is TGTGCCTGGAGGAGGGGCAGGGGATATGGCTACACCTTC.

This chain joins TRBV7-3 and TRBJ2-2; D remains ambiguous. Germline V gene sequence: CDR1 SGHTA, CDR2 FQGTGA. This CDR3 is built from 13 residues. Between the trimmed V and J ends, which lost 3 bases and 6 bases, there was a span of 8 bases. CDR3 residues: CASSLAVAGELFF. CDR3 nucleotides: TGTGCCAGCAGCTTGGCGGTGGCCGGGGAGCTGTTTTTT.

To note about this clone: The same CDR3 arises from other DNA sequences in this sample as well. The V call is TRBV30, the J call TRBJ1-1, with a tentative D call TRBD1 (5 bases). Trimming took 5 bases from V and 5 from J, leaving 6 bases between them. This CDR3 contains 10 residues. CDR1 and CDR2 (germline): GTSNPN, SVGIG (reference sequence). The CDR3 is CAWSGTEAFF. The CDR3 coding sequence is TGTGCCTGGTCAGGGACTGAAGCTTTCTTT.

V usage is TRBV9 and J usage is TRBJ2-2; possibly TRBD2 for D (5 bases). Germline loops: CDR1 SGDLS, CDR2 YYNGEE. The CDR3 has 18 amino acids. V was trimmed by 0 bases and J by 4 bases, leaving 19 bases between them. The DNA for the CDR3 is TGTGCCAGCAGCGTAGATGACTATCAGGCCGAGGGCACCGGGGAGCTGTTTTTT. It specifies CASSVDDYQAEGTGELFF. The full variable domain, rest sourced from reference TRBV9 and TRBJ2-2, is DSGVTQTPKHLITATGQRVTLRCSPRSGDLSVYWYQQSLDQGLQFLIQYYNGEERAKGNILERFSAQQFPDLHSELNLSSLELGDSALYFCASSVDDYQAEGTGELFFGEGSRLTVL.

The V gene is TRBV9, the J gene TRBJ2-3, with 12 bases that match TRBD2. Looked up from germline, CDR1 is SGDLS and CDR2 is YYNGEE. The CDR3 has 15 amino acids. After removal of 4 bases from V and 3 bases from J, the junction contained 3 bases not matched to a gene. Written as DNA, the CDR3 is TGTGCCAGCAGCACCGGGACTAGCGGGACAGATACGCAGTATTTT. Protein: CASSTGTSGTDTQYF.

In DNA form, the CDR3 reads TGCAGCGTTGAAAGAGACAAACCAGGGGAGCAGTACTTC. Its protein product is CSVERDKPGEQYF. The chain links TRBV29-1 to TRBJ2-7; the D gene is possibly TRBD1 (5 bases). The CDR3 loop spans 13 amino acids. Germline CDR1 SQVTM, CDR2 ANQGSEA. Trimming removed 2 bases at V and 7 bases at J, with 15 bases between.

This clone came up once. The rearrangement joins TRBV7-2 to TRBJ2-3; 9 bases match TRBD1. The trim removed 2 bases at V and 5 bases at J, leaving 2 bases unmatched. The CDR3 is 14 amino acids. Germline CDR1 is SGHTA and CDR2 is FQGNSA. The CDR3 DNA is TGTGCCAGCAGCTTACGGGACAGGGTAGATACGCAGTATTTT. It specifies CASSLRDRVDTQYF.

The gene calls are TRBV5-1 and TRBJ2-7; D might be TRBD1 (5 bases). The germline V gene encodes CDR1 SGHRS and CDR2 YFSETQ. V lost 1 base and J 2 bases, leaving 7 bases between the germline ends. The CDR3 runs 13 residues. In DNA form, the CDR3 reads TGCGCCAGCAGCTTGCCGACAGCCTACGAGCAGTACTTC. Translating it yields CASSLPTAYEQYF.

As DNA, the CDR3 is TGTGCCAGCAGCCAAGGGACAGGTTACGAGCAGTACTTC. It encodes CASSQGTGYEQYF. The chain employs TRBV27 and TRBJ2-7; 8 bases agree with TRBD1. Germline CDR1 MNHEY, CDR2 SMNVEV (reference sequence). The trim removed 6 bases at V and 4 bases at J, leaving 5 bases unmatched. The CDR3 spans 13 residues.

This chain uses TRBV29-1 with TRBJ2-3, with 10 bases matching TRBD2. Germline CDR1 is SQVTM and CDR2 is ANQGSEA. After removal of 7 bases from V and 2 bases from J, the junction contained 3 bases not matched to a gene. This CDR3 region has 13 residues. CDR3 sequence reads: CSALAGVTDTQYF. CDR3 coding DNA: TGCAGCGCCCTAGCGGGGGTCACAGATACGCAGTATTTT.

This chain links TRBV6-6 with TRBJ2-3; D may be TRBD2 (5 bases). Germline loops: CDR1 MNHNY, CDR2 SVGAGI (reference sequence). This CDR3 region has 16 residues. The ends were cut back, 2 bases at V and 2 bases at J, with 14 bases in the middle. CDR3 nucleotide sequence: TGTGCCAGCAGTTACCGGAGCGGCGACTACACAGATACGCAGTATTTT. It yields the protein CASSYRSGDYTDTQYF.